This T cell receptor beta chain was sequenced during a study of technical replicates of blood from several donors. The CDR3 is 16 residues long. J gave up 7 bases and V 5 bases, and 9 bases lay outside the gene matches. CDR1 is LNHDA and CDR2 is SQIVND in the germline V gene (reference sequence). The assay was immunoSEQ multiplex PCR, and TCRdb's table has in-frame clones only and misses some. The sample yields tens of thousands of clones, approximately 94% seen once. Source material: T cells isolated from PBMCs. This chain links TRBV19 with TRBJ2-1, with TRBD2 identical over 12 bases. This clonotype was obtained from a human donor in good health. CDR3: CASSLGETSGGNEQFF. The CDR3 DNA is TGTGCCAGTAGTCTTGGAGAGACTAGCGGGGGAAATGAGCAGTTCTTC.